These 10 T cell receptor beta chains came from one sample sequenced in a study of shared clonotypes between healthy human individuals. Method: immunoSEQ multiplex PCR; TCRdb's copy keeps in-frame clones and lacks some. The data contain approximately 2.1 million clones, 85% to 95% of them singletons. Source material: naive CD4+ T cells from PBMCs. This sample's subset: CD45RA+ positively selected. All receptors derive from a man aged 18 to 29 in good health. Some clones in this sample may be carry-over from other donors' samples.

This clone was seen once. The rearrangement uses TRBV18 and TRBJ1-1; D is unresolved. Germline V gene data show CDR1 as KGHSH and CDR2 as LQKENI. The CDR3 covers 11 residues. Trimming took 3 bases from V and 7 from J, leaving 6 bases between them. This CDR3 is CASSPQFEAFF. As DNA, the CDR3 is TGTGCCAGCTCACCCCAGTTTGAAGCTTTCTTT.

Notes on this clone: This specimen includes other DNA sequences encoding the same CDR3. The gene calls are TRBV29-1 and TRBJ2-3; TRBD1 aligns across 7 bases. V shed 2 bases and J 1 base; nucleotides not matched to a gene: 0. Germline V gives CDR1 SQVTM, CDR2 ANQGSEA. The CDR3 loop spans 13 amino acids. The CDR3 coding sequence is TGCAGCGTTGAACAGGGGGGCACAGATACGCAGTATTTT. The encoded protein is CSVEQGGTDTQYF.

Concerning this clone itself: The same CDR3 is also encoded by other DNA sequences in this sample. The CDR3 is CASSLVGTNTEAFF. As DNA, the CDR3 is TGCGCCAGCAGCTTGGTCGGGACAAACACTGAAGCTTTCTTT. V gene TRBV5-1 combines with J gene TRBJ1-1, with D perhaps TRBD1 (6 bases). Trimming stripped 0 bases from V and 2 bases from J, with 8 bases between. CDR3 length: 14 residues. From germline, CDR1 is SGHRS and CDR2 YFSETQ.

A note on this clone: This CDR3 is also generated by other DNA sequences in the sample. The chain uses TRBV29-1 and TRBJ1-5; D uncertain. The germline V gene encodes CDR1 SQVTM and CDR2 ANQGSEA. CDR3 length: 12 residues. Trimming pared 5 bases from V and 0 bases from J, leaving 5 bases between. CDR3 residues: CSVRSSNQPQHF. The CDR3, as DNA: TGCAGCGTTCGGAGTAGCAATCAGCCCCAGCATTTT. Together with reference TRBV29-1 and TRBJ1-5, the CDR3 gives the full variable domain: SAVISQKPSRDICQRGTSLTIQCQVDSQVTMMFWYRQQPGQSLTLIATANQGSEATYESGFVIDKFPISRPNLTFSTLTVSNMSPEDSSIYLCSVRSSNQPQHFGDGTRLSIL.

This chain connects TRBV7-3 to TRBJ2-2; D is unclear. V lost 5 bases to trimming and J lost 1 base, with 8 bases between them. Germline CDR1 and CDR2: SGHTA and FQGTGA. The length of the CDR3 is 14 residues. The CDR3 protein is CASSPVGNTGELFF. In nucleotides, the CDR3 is TGTGCCAGCAGCCCCGTTGGGAACACCGGGGAGCTGTTTTTT.

V gene TRBV28 combines with J gene TRBJ1-2; no definite D call. The CDR3 loop spans 15 amino acids. Germline CDR1 and CDR2: MDHEN and SYDVKM. The germline V and J ends were trimmed by 6 bases and 1 base, with 15 bases remaining between them. The CDR3 coding sequence is TGTGCCAGCAGGAATTACGCCTTACTTAACTATGGCTACACCTTC. This encodes CASRNYALLNYGYTF.

The chain links TRBV28 to TRBJ2-7; D is unresolved. The ends were cut back, 6 bases at V and 6 bases at J, with 15 bases in the middle. The CDR3 is made up of 13 amino acids. Germline V gene lookup returns CDR1 MDHEN and CDR2 SYDVKM. CDR3 protein: CASRERNPSEQYF. DNA for the CDR3: TGTGCCAGCAGGGAGAGGAACCCCTCCGAGCAGTACTTC.

This clone was observed once. V gene TRBV7-9 combines with J gene TRBJ2-5; D possibly corresponds to TRBD1 (7 bases). Trimming pared 5 bases from V and 7 bases from J, leaving 11 bases between. The V gene's germline CDR1 is SEHNR and CDR2 FQNEAQ (reference sequence). This CDR3 spans 12 amino acids. The CDR3 bases are TGTGCCAGCAGCCAGGGGGGCGCGACCCAGTACTTC. This codes for CASSQGGATQYF. Complete variable domain (other parts from reference TRBV7-9 and TRBJ2-5): DTGVSQNPRHKITKRGQNVTFRCDPISEHNRLYWYRQTLGQGPEFLTYFQNEAQLEKSRLLSDRFSAERPKGSFSTLEIQRTEQGDSAMYLCASSQGGATQYFGPGTRLLVL.

The rearrangement links TRBV5-4 to TRBJ1-5; 9 bases fit TRBD1. After removal of 0 bases from V and 5 bases from J, the junction contained 9 bases not matched to a gene. Germline V gene lookup returns CDR1 SGHNT and CDR2 YYREEE (reference sequence). The CDR3 extends over 17 amino acids. The CDR3 sequence is CASSLDPQGAPDQPQHF. The CDR3, as DNA: TGTGCCAGCAGCTTGGACCCACAGGGGGCTCCTGATCAGCCCCAGCATTTT. The full variable domain, in which reference TRBV5-4 and TRBJ1-5 provide the parts outside the CDR3, is ETGVTQSPTHLIKTRGQQVTLRCSSQSGHNTVSWYQQALGQGPQFIFQYYREEENGRGNFPPRFSGLQFPNYSSELNVNALELDDSALYLCASSLDPQGAPDQPQHFGDGTRLSIL.

The V and J genes are TRBV6-6 and TRBJ1-1; D call uncertain. Germline lookup yields CDR1 MNHNY and CDR2 SVGAGI (reference sequence). The CDR3 totals 13 residues. V dropped 10 bases and J dropped 8 bases, with 20 bases sitting between them. CDR3 nucleotides: TGTGCCACCACATCCCAAAGACGGAACGAAGCTTTCTTT. Residues: CATTSQRRNEAFF.